These 2 T cell receptor beta chains came from one sample sequenced in a study of shared clonotypes between healthy human individuals (dated by TCRdb to the early 2020s). Receptors were amplified or captured by the immunoSEQ multiplex PCR assay. TCRdb mirrors the immuneACCESS table, restricted to in-frame sequences. Some clones are absent from its copies; in checked studies, under half trace to an unresolved V gene, and the reason for the others is unknown. The sample yields about 2,500,000 clones; approximately 92% were counted once. Roughly 0.15% of the sample is held by the ten biggest clonotypes. Sequenced sample: naive CD4+ T cells sorted from blood. The cell subset or site label corresponds to: CD45RA+ positively selected. These TCRs come from a man between 18 and 29 years old in good health.

The table lists this clone with a count of one. CDR3: CASSLDGGGPIGTDTQYF. As DNA, the CDR3 is TGTGCCAGCAGCTTGGATGGCGGGGGGCCTATAGGGACAGATACGCAGTATTTT. This sequence joins TRBV5-4 and TRBJ2-3; 8 nucleotides align to TRBD2. CDR1 and CDR2 from the germline V gene are SGHNT and YYREEE (reference sequence). The CDR3 totals 18 residues. V was clipped by 0 bases and J by 3 bases; unmatched bases: 12.

The V and J genes are TRBV10-3 and TRBJ2-1, with a weak D call TRBD1 (6 bases). This CDR3 region has 14 residues. V shed 6 bases and J shed 4 bases, with 13 bases lying between them. Per germline, CDR1 ENHRY and CDR2 SYGVKD. The CDR3 protein is CAIRPLDRYNEQFF. In DNA form, the CDR3 reads TGTGCCATCAGACCACTCGACAGGTACAATGAGCAGTTCTTC.